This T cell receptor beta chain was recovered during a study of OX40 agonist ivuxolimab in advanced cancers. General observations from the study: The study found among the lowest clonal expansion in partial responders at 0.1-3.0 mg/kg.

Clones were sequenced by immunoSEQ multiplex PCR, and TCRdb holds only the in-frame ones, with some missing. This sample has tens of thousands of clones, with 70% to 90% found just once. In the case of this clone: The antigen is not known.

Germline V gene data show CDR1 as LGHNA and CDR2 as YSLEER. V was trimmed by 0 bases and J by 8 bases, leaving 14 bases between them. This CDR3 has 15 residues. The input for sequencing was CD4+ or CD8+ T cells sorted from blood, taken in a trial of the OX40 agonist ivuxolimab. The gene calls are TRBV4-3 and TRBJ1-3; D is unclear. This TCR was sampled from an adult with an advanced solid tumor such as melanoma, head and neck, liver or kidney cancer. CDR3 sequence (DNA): TGCGCCAGCAGCCAAGACTCTCGGCTGTCAGACACCATATATTTT. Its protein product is CASSQDSRLSDTIYF.